The present TCR beta chain was sequenced within a study of control samples from healthy donors and cancer patients. Assay used: immunoSEQ multiplex PCR; TCRdb lists only in-frame clones, some missing. Here the sample spans over 150,000 clones, about 92% being singletons. The clonotype originates from a man aged 25-40 years in good health. The specimen was blood.

CDR3 region: CASSFRGFGELFF. The DNA for the CDR3 is TGTGCCAGCAGTTTCAGGGGTTTCGGGGAGCTGTTTTTT. The V and J genes are TRBV12-3 or TRBV12-4 and TRBJ2-2; D perhaps matches TRBD1 (6 bases). This CDR3 region has 13 residues. V lost 3 bases and J lost 7, with 9 bases in between.